This TCR beta chain originates from a study of blood T cell repertoires in COVID-19 (dated by TCRdb to 2020 to 2021). For context, the study as a whole: Collaborator samples came from the United States, Italy and Spain and covered acute and convalescent phases of COVID-19. The prospective study material was composed of cDNA or gDNA derived from T cells, B-cell-depleted T cells, or PBMCs. Subjects who had been exposed to COVID-19, were actively infected with it, or had recovered from it provided the deeply sampled blood TCRbeta repertoires that made up the dataset. A freely available public database, intended as a resource for researchers studying the immune response to SARS-CoV-2, is where the repertoires were released. The samples were drawn from two sources: the first 160 participants of the ongoing ImmuneRACE study, and 1,000 to 1,500 subjects contributed by 6 global collaborators. The sample metadata nearly always contained a de-identified subject ID, COVID-19 status, age in years and sex. Where HLA class I and class II types were available, the types were taken from metadata supplied by the sample provider, not from assay-based typing.

The immunoSEQ Assay, a bias-controlled multiplex PCR, was used to amplify TCRbeta CDR3 regions from genomic DNA. The original methods were these. Nucleated cell counts per sample were estimated from amplification of reference gene primers within the assay. Sequence reads were collapsed and filtered to measure the absolute abundance of every unique TCRbeta CDR3 rearrangement. Productive Simpson clonality was computed per sample as the square root of Simpson's diversity index over productive rearrangements. TCRdb mirrors the immuneACCESS table, restricted to in-frame sequences. Some clones are absent from its copies; in checked studies, under half trace to an unresolved V gene, and the reason for the others is unknown. V, J and clone size were drawn from that table, and D and trimming were deduced from the DNA. Present in this sample are 200,000 to 300,000 clones, approximately 89% of which were seen just once. The ten largest account for about 1.2% of the sample.

This clone was recorded once. Its antigen remains undetermined. It has no much larger one-base neighbor in the sample; base qualities were not kept. In the prospective study, participants were roughly 18 to 95 years old, resided in about two dozen geographic areas of the United States, and were enrolled through a virtual design. In the prospective study, participants were assigned to cohorts based on the clinical history participants reported in a screening survey and a study questionnaire. In the prospective study, mobile phlebotomists collected whole blood, serum and a nasopharyngeal or oropharyngeal swab from each participant. Over a 2-month period, participants in the prospective study had the option of providing additional blood draws and questionnaires. Blood samples from the prospective study were shipped frozen or at room temperature prior to DNA extraction. General conclusions and limits of the study: The quantity of clinical and demographic metadata differed by source and by participant and was supplied without curation.

Spanning cysteine to phenylalanine, the CDR3 consists of 16 amino acids. Of the read, only the CDR3 DNA is kept; its 48 bases are in frame from base 1. CDR1 and CDR2 are drawn from the germline V gene: SGHVS, FNYEAQ. Deletion took 3 bases off V and 4 bases off J, with a span of 16 bases between the germline ends. The rearrangement combines TRBV7-6 with TRBJ2-1; a tentative D match to TRBD1 spans 6 bases. The sample taken for sequencing was PBMCs or T cells enriched from blood (not recorded which). The source is a woman aged 40 to 50 with acute COVID-19. The CDR3 in this case is CASSFTTPDRYNEQFF. The DNA sequence is given as TGTGCCAGCAGCTTCACGACTCCGGACAGATACAATGAGCAGTTCTTC.